Listed here are 13 T cell receptor beta chains from one sample, sequenced in a study of tumor T cells in aggressive B-cell lymphoma. Sequencing used immunoSEQ multiplex PCR; TCRdb keeps in-frame clones, though not all of them. The sample lists approximately 5,000 clones, roughly 90% seen once, with roughly 2.5% in the top ten. Input material: tumor tissue. The receptors were gathered from an adult with diffuse large B cell lymphoma.

The chain links TRBV29-1 to TRBJ2-2, with 9 bases fitting TRBD1. Germline lookup yields CDR1 SQVTM and CDR2 ANQGSEA. The CDR3 consists of 13 residues. The V segment lost 4 bases and the J segment 6 bases; nucleotides outside the gene matches: 3. The CDR3 DNA follows: TGCAGCGTTGTTCGACAGGGGGCCGGGGAGCTGTTTTTT. Its translation: CSVVRQGAGELFF.

This chain links TRBV6-4 with TRBJ1-5; tentatively, D is TRBD1 (5 bases). The germline V gene encodes CDR1 MRHNA and CDR2 SNTAGT. This CDR3 region has 13 residues. V lost 5 bases to trimming and J lost 4 bases, with 9 bases between them. In DNA, the CDR3 is TGTGCCAGCAGTAGCAACAGGAATCAGCCCCAGCATTTT. This sequence encodes CASSSNRNQPQHF.

The chain has TRBV19 and TRBJ1-1; TRBD1 might be the D (5 bases). V dropped 3 bases and J dropped 4 bases, with 15 bases sitting between them. The germline CDR1 and CDR2 sequences are LNHDA and SQIVND (reference sequence). The CDR3 is 15 amino acids. The chain's CDR3 is CASSIVGGRGTEAFF. DNA for the CDR3: TGTGCCAGTAGTATTGTCGGGGGAAGGGGCACTGAAGCTTTCTTT.

This rearrangement joins TRBV28 to TRBJ2-1; D gene unclear. The CDR3 contains 13 residues. V was trimmed by 5 bases and J by 3 bases, leaving 8 bases between them. Germline V gene sequence: CDR1 MDHEN, CDR2 SYDVKM. The CDR3 is CASSIILYNEQFF. The CDR3 DNA reads TGTGCCAGCAGTATTATTCTCTACAATGAGCAGTTCTTC.

V and J are TRBV19 and TRBJ1-1, with D tentatively TRBD1 (6 bases). The CDR3 contains 14 residues. CDR1 and CDR2 (germline): LNHDA, SQIVND (reference sequence). V lost 6 bases and J lost 4, with 15 bases in between. The DNA for the CDR3 is TGTGCCAGTAGCCCTTTCAGGGGATTCACTGAAGCTTTCTTT. Translated: CASSPFRGFTEAFF.

The chain carries TRBV30 and TRBJ2-5, with a weak D call TRBD2 (5 bases). The V and J ends lost 3 bases and 7 bases respectively, with 21 bases between them. The germline CDR1 and CDR2 sequences are GTSNPN and SVGIG (reference sequence). The CDR3 is 15 amino acids. This CDR3 is CAWSAAKRTMRTQYF. CDR3 nucleotide sequence: TGTGCCTGGAGCGCGGCGAAGCGGACCATGAGGACCCAGTACTTC.

V usage is TRBV10-3 and J usage is TRBJ2-5; maybe TRBD2 (6 bases). V lost 3 bases and J lost 5, with 13 bases in between. CDR3 length equals 14 residues. CDR1 is ENHRY and CDR2 is SYGVKD in the germline V gene. The CDR3 DNA sequence: TGTGCCATCAGTGACTCCCCTGGGGGGGAGACCCAGTACTTC. Translated, it gives CAISDSPGGETQYF.

The chain links TRBV27 to TRBJ1-5; D is ambiguous. Germline CDR1 MNHEY, CDR2 SMNVEV (reference sequence). The CDR3 has 15 amino acids. Trimming took 5 bases from V and 6 from J, leaving 17 bases between them. CDR3 in amino acids: CASSPRAARGQPQHF. The CDR3 DNA sequence: TGTGCCAGCAGTCCGCGGGCCGCTCGGGGTCAGCCCCAGCATTTT.

V and J are TRBV15 and TRBJ1-4, with 8 bases fitting TRBD1. The V gene end was trimmed by 3 bases and the J gene end by 8 bases; junction bases not matched to a gene: 8. CDR3 size: 15 residues. CDR1 and CDR2 (germline): LNHNV, YYDKDF (reference sequence). The CDR3 reads CATSRKTGVAEKLFF. DNA for the CDR3: TGTGCCACCAGCAGGAAGACAGGGGTCGCGGAAAAACTGTTTTTT.

The chain employs TRBV28 and TRBJ2-7; D not resolved. Trimming removed 5 bases from V and 2 bases from J, with 4 bases in between. The CDR3 runs 11 residues. Germline V CDR1 and CDR2: MDHEN, SYDVKM. CDR3 protein: CASSPAYEQYF. The DNA for the CDR3 is TGTGCCAGCAGTCCGGCCTACGAGCAGTACTTC.

This chain joins TRBV6-1 and TRBJ2-7; D gene uncertain. V was trimmed by 8 bases and J by 0 bases, leaving 8 bases between them. The CDR3 is made up of 12 amino acids. Looked up from germline, CDR1 is MNHNS and CDR2 is SASEGT. The CDR3 sequence is CASRWSSYEQYF. The CDR3 DNA reads TGTGCCAGCCGTTGGAGCTCCTACGAGCAGTACTTC.

Worth noting for this clone: One end of the junction varies from germline; a read error may be responsible. The genes are TRBV7-2 and TRBJ2-7, with D possibly matching TRBD1 (5 bases). Germline V CDR1 and CDR2: SGHTA, FQGNSA. The CDR3 has 12 residues. The CDR3 spells CASSIQGHEQYF. The CDR3 coding sequence is TGTGCCAGCAGCATCCAGGGTCACGAGCAATACTTC.

This clone was counted only a few times. The genes are TRBV7-2 and TRBJ1-6; D perhaps matches TRBD1 (5 bases). This CDR3 comprises 17 residues. Germline loops: CDR1 SGHTA, CDR2 FQGNSA. The V end was cut by 2 bases, the J end by 7 bases, with 18 bases between. The CDR3 region has the DNA TGTGCCAGCAGCTTATTTGGGGGGGATATAGGGAATTCACCCCTCCACTTT. This sequence encodes CASSLFGGDIGNSPLHF.